The subject of this entry is one T cell receptor (beta chain). Its antigen is not known. Every donor was a healthy person donating bone marrow. It was with 60 Vbeta and 13 Jbeta primers that the PCR ran. Sequenced by immunoSEQ multiplex PCR; TCRdb stores in-frame clones only, minus some. The data contain about 130,000 clones, around two thirds of them singletons. This specimen belongs to a study of cytomegalovirus exposure and HLA in healthy donors. Whole-study findings and limits: Some TCR beta chains (about 180 of them) were listed as cytomegalovirus-associated.

The clonotype was recovered from a man between 60 and 70 years old in good health and CMV-seropositive. The source material was PBMCs.

The CDR3 sequence is CASSYSTRGETQYF. The DNA of the CDR3 is TGTGCCAGCAGTTACTCGACCAGGGGGGAGACCCAGTACTTC. V usage is TRBV6-6 and J usage is TRBJ2-5; 7 nucleotides line up with TRBD1. Looked up from germline, CDR1 is MNHNY and CDR2 is SVGAGI (reference sequence). This CDR3 spans 14 amino acids. V trimming: 0 bases; J trimming: 5 bases; junction bases outside the gene matches: 3.